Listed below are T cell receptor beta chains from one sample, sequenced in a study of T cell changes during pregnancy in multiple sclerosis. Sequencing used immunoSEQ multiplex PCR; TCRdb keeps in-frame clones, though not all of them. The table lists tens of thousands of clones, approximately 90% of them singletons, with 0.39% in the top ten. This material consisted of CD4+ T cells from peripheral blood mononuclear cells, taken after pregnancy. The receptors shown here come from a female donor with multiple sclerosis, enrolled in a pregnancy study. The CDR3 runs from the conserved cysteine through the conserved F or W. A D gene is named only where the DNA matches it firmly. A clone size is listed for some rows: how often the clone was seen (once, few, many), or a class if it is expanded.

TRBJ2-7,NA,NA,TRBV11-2,CASSLVREKFYEQYF,TGTGCCAGCAGCTTAGTCCGGGAGAAATTCTACGAGCAGTACTTC
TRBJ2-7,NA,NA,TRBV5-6,CASSLAGQSYEQYF,TGTGCCAGCAGCTTGGCCGGACAGTCCTACGAGCAGTACTTC
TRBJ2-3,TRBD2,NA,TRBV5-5,CASSLDTRTSGTLTDTQYF,TGTGCCAGCAGCTTGGATACCCGGACTAGCGGTACCCTCACAGATACGCAGTATTTT
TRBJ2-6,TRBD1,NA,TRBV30,CASGQSSGANVLTF,TGTGCCTCGGGACAGTCCTCTGGGGCCAACGTCCTGACTTTC
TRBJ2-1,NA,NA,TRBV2,CASINYRHNEQFF,TGTGCCAGCATTAACTACCGACACAATGAGCAGTTCTTC
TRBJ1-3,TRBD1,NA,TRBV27,CASRSTGAGNTIYF,TGTGCCAGCAGATCAACAGGGGCTGGAAACACCATATATTTT
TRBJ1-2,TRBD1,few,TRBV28,CASSWTPGTGDYGYTF,TGTGCCAGCAGTTGGACCCCCGGGACAGGGGACTATGGCTACACCTTC
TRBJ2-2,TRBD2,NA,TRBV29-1,CSTRSGSRTGELFF,TGCAGTACACGGAGCGGGAGTCGCACCGGGGAGCTGTTTTTT
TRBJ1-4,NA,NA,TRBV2,CASSVQGTNEKLFF,TGTGCCAGCAGTGTACAGGGCACTAATGAAAAACTGTTTTTT
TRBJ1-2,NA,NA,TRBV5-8,CASSSLGGAYGYTF,TGTGCCAGCAGCTCCCTAGGGGGTGCCTATGGCTACACCTTC
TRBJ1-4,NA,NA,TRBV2,CASSELSNEKLFF,TGTGCCAGCAGTGAATTATCTAATGAAAAACTGTTTTTT
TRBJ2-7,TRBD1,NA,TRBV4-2,CASSQAAGQGNYEQYF,TGTGCCAGCAGCCAAGCGGCTGGACAGGGGAACTACGAGCAGTACTTC
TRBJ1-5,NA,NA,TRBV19,CASRLGGGLGNQPQHF,TGTGCCAGTCGACTCGGCGGGGGGCTGGGCAATCAGCCCCAGCATTTT
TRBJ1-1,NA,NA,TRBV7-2,CASSLQIMNTEAFF,TGTGCCAGCAGCTTGCAGATCATGAACACTGAAGCTTTCTTT
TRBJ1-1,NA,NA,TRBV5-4,CASNLPGNTEAFF,TGTGCCAGCAACCTCCCCGGGAACACTGAAGCTTTCTTT
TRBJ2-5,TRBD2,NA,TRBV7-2,CASIRLAGAETQYF,TGTGCCAGCATCAGATTAGCGGGAGCCGAGACCCAGTACTTC
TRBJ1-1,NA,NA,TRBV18,CASSPSGVGTEAFF,TGTGCCAGCTCACCTTCAGGGGTAGGGACTGAAGCTTTCTTT
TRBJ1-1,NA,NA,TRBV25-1,CASNGVNTEAFF,TGTGCCAGCAACGGGGTTAACACTGAAGCTTTCTTT
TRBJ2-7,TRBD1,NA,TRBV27,CASTDLPTGRSLF,TGTGCCAGCACCGACCTCCCGACAGGGCGGTCTCTCTTC
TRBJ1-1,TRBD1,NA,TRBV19,CASSFRTGGSTEAFF,TGTGCCAGTAGTTTTCGGACAGGGGGGAGCACTGAAGCTTTCTTT
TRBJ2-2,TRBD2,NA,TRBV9,CASSRRVAGGPNGELFF,TGTGCCAGCAGTCGCCGTGTAGCGGGAGGGCCGAACGGGGAGCTGTTTTTT
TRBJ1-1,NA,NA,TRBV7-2,CASSFGGRNTEAFF,TGTGCCAGCAGCTTCGGCGGGAGGAACACTGAAGCTTTCTTT
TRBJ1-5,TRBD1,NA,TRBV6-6,CASSYDGRGSQPQHF,TGTGCCAGCAGTTATGACGGCAGGGGGTCTCAGCCCCAGCATTTT
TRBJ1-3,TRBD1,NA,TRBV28,CASSSTGVAGNTIYF,TGTGCCAGCAGTAGTACAGGGGTAGCTGGAAACACCATATATTTT
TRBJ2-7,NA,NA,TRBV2,CASRDRSIGSYEQYF,TGTGCCAGCAGGGATCGGAGTATCGGCTCCTACGAGCAGTACTTC
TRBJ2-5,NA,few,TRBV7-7,CASSLGGGITLQETQYF,TGTGCCAGCAGCTTAGGCGGCGGCATAACCCTTCAAGAGACCCAGTACTTC
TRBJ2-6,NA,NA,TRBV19,CASSTHRLGSGANVLTF,TGTGCCAGTAGTACCCACAGACTAGGCTCTGGGGCCAACGTCCTGACTTTC
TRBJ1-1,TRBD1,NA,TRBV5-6,CASSLGTGLFSEAFF,TGTGCCAGCAGCTTGGGGACAGGGTTGTTTTCTGAAGCTTTCTTT
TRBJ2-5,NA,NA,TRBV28,CASSLSGWEAQYF,TGTGCCAGCAGTCTCTCCGGGTGGGAGGCCCAGTACTTC
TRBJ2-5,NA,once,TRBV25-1,CASSDLGPTGEQYF,TGTGCCAGCAGTGATTTAGGACCGACAGGAGAGCAGTACTTC
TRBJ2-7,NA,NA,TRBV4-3,CASSPGYRDDYEQYF,TGCGCCAGCAGCCCAGGATACAGGGATGACTACGAGCAGTACTTC
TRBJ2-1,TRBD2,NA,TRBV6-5,CASRALAGLFF,TGTGCCAGCAGGGCACTAGCGGGACTGTTCTTC
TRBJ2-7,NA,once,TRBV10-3,CAITREIGYEQYF,TGTGCCATCACCCGGGAGATCGGCTACGAGCAGTACTTC
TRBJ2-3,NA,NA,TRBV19,CASSTLPRIAGTDTQYF,TGTGCCAGTAGTACCCTACCTAGGATAGCAGGCACAGATACGCAGTATTTT
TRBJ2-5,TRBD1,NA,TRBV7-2,CASRAGQGFQETQYF,TGTGCCAGCAGAGCGGGACAGGGGTTCCAAGAGACCCAGTACTTC
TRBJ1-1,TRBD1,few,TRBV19,CASSIRRQPSITGAIAEAFF,TGTGCCAGTAGTATTCGTCGGCAACCATCGATTACAGGGGCCATAGCTGAAGCTTTCTTT
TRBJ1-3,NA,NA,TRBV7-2,CASSLTRLNSGNTIYF,TGTGCCAGCAGCCTGACCCGACTCAACTCTGGAAACACCATATATTTT
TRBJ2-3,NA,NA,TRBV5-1,CASSLGQFRDTQYF,TGCGCCAGCAGCTTGGGACAGTTCAGGGATACGCAGTATTTT
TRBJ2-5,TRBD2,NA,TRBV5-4,CASSLELAGGETQYF,TGTGCCAGCAGCTTGGAGCTAGCGGGGGGTGAGACCCAGTACTTC
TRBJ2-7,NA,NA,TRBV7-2,CASSLDGISYEQYF,TGTGCCAGCAGCTTAGACGGGATCTCCTACGAGCAGTACTTC
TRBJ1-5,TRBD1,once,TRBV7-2,CASSPRMDRENQPQHF,TGTGCCAGCAGCCCCCGAATGGACAGGGAGAATCAGCCCCAGCATTTT
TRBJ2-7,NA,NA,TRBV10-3,CAIGLEGSYEQYF,TGTGCCATCGGTCTTGAGGGTTCCTACGAGCAGTACTTC